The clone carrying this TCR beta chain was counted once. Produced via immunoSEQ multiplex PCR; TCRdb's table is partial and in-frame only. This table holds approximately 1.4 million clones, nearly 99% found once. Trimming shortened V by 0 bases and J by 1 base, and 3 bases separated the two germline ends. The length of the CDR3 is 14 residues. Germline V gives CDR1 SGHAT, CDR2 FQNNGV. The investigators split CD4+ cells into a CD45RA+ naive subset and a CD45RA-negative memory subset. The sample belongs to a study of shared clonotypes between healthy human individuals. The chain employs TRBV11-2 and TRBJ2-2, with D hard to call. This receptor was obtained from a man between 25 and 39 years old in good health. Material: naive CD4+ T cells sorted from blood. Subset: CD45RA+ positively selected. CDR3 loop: CASSLEGNTGELFF. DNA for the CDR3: TGTGCCAGCAGCTTAGAGGGGAACACCGGGGAGCTGTTTTTT.